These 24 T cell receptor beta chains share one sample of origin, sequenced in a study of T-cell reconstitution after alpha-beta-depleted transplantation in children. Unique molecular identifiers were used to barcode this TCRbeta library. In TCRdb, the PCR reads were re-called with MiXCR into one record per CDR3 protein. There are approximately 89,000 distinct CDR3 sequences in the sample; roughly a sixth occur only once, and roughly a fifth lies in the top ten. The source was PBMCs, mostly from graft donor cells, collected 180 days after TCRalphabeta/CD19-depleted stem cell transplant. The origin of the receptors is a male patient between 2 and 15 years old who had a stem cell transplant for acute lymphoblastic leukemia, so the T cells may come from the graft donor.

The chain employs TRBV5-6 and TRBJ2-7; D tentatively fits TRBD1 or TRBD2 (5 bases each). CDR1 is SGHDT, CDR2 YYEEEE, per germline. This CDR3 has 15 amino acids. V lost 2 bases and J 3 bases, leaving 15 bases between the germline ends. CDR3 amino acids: CASSFLGPGGYEQYF. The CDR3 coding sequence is TGTGCCAGCAGCTTCCTCGGACCTGGGGGCTACGAGCAGTACTTC.

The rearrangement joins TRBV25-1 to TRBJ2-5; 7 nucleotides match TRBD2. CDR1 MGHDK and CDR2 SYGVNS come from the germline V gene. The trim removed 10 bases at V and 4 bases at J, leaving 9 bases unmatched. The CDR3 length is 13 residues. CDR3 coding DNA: TGTGCCACCAAAGGCGGGGGAGGAGAGACCCAGTACTTC. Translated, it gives CATKGGGGETQYF.

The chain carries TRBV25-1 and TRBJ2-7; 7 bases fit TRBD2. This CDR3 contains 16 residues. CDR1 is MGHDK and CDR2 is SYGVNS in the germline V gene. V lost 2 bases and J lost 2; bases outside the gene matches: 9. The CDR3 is CASSEDKRELPYEQYF. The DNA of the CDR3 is TGTGCCAGCAGTGAAGACAAGCGGGAATTGCCCTACGAGCAGTACTTC.

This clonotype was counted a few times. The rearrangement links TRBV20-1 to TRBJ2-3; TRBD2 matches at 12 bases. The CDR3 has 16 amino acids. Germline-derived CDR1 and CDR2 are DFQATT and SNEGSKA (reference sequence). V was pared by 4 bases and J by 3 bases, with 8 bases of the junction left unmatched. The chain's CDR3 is CSAITTSGGLTDTQYF. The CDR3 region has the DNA TGCAGTGCTATCACGACTAGCGGGGGCCTTACAGATACGCAGTATTTT.

CDR3 sequence reads: CASSLRQSGNTIYF. In DNA form, the CDR3 reads TGTGCCAGCAGTCTCCGACAGTCTGGAAACACCATATATTTT. The V gene is TRBV12-3 or TRBV12-4, the J gene TRBJ1-3; D might be TRBD1 (5 bases). V lost 5 bases and J 1 base, leaving 9 bases between the germline ends. The CDR3 extends over 14 amino acids.

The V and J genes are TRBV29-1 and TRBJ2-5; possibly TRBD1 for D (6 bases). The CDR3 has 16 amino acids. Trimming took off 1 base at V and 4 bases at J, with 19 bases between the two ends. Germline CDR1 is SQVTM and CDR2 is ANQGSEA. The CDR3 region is CSVEARAQGGRETQYF. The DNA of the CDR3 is TGCAGCGTTGAAGCCAGGGCACAAGGGGGACGAGAGACCCAGTACTTC.

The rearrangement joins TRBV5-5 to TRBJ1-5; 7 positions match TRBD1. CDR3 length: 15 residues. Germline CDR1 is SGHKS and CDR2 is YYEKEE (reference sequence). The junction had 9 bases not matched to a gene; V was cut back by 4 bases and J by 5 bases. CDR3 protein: CASSVTGWVDQPQHF. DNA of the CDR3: TGTGCCAGCAGCGTGACAGGGTGGGTAGATCAGCCCCAGCATTTT.

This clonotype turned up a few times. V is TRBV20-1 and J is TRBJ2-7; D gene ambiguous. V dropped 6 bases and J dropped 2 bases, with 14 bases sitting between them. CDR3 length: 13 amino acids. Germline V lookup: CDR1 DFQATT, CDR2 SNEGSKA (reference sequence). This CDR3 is CSAPTEKPYEQYF. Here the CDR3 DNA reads TGCAGTGCCCCGACGGAGAAACCCTACGAGCAGTACTTC.

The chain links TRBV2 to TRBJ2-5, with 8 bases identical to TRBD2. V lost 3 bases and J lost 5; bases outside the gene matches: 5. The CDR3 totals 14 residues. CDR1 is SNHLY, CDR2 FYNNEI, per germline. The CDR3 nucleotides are TGTGCCAGCAGTGAGCGGGGGGCCGGGGAGACCCAGTACTTC. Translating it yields CASSERGAGETQYF.

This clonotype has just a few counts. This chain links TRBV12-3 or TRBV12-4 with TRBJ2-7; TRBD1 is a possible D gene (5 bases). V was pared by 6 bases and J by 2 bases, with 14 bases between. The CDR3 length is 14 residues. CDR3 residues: CASRSGGRAYEQYF. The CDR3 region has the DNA TGTGCCAGCAGGAGTGGCGGCAGGGCCTACGAGCAGTACTTC.

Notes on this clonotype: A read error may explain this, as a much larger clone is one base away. In nucleotides, the CDR3 is TGCGCCAGCAAAAGAGACCCTCCAATAGGTGAGCAGTTCTTC. Protein: CASKRDPPIGEQFF. This chain joins TRBV5-1 and TRBJ2-1; no definite D call. This CDR3 is built from 14 residues. Germline V lookup: CDR1 SGHRS, CDR2 YFSETQ. Trimming removed 6 bases at V and 9 bases at J, with 19 bases between.

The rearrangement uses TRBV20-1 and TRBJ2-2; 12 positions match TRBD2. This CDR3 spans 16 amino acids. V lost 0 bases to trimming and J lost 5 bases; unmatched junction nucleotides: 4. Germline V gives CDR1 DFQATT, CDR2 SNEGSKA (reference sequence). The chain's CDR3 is CSARDPGLAGTGELFF. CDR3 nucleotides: TGCAGTGCTAGAGATCCGGGACTAGCGGGTACCGGGGAGCTGTTTTTT.

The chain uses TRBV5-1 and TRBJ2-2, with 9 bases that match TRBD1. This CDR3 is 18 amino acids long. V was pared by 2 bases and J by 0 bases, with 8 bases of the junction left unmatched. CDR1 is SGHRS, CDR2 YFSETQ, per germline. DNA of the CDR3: TGCGCCAGCAGCTTCAGGACAGGGGCCCAACCGAACACCGGGGAGCTGTTTTTT. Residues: CASSFRTGAQPNTGELFF.

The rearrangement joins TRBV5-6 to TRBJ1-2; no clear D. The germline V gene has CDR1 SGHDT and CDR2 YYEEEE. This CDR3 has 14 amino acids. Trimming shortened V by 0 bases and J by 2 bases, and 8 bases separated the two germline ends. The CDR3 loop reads CASSLAGRNYGYTF. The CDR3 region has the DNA TGTGCCAGCAGCTTGGCTGGCAGAAACTATGGCTACACCTTC.

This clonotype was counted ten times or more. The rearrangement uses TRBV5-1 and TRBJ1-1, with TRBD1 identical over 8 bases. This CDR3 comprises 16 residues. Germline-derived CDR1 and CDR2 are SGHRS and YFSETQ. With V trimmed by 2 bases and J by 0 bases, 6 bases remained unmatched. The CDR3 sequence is CASSFSGGGLNTEAFF. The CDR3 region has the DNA TGCGCCAGCAGCTTCTCAGGGGGCGGCTTGAACACTGAAGCTTTCTTT.

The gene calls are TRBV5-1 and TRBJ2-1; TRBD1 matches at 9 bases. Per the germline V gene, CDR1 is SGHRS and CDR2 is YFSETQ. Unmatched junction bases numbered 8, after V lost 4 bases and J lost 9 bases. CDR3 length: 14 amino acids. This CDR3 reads CASSHGTGKGEQFF. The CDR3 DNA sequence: TGCGCCAGCAGCCACGGGACAGGGAAGGGTGAGCAGTTCTTC.

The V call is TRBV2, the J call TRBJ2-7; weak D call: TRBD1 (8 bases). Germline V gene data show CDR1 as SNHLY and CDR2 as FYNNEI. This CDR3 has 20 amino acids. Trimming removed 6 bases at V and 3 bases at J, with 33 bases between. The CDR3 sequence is CASSWRQGRGAGVRFYEQYF. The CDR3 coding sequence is TGTGCCAGCAGCTGGAGACAGGGGAGGGGTGCAGGAGTTAGGTTCTACGAGCAGTACTTC.

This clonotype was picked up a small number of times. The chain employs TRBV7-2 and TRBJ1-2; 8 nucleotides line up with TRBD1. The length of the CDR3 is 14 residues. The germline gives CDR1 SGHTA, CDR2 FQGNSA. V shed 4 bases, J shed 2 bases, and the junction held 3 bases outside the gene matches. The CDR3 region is CASSWDRWNYGYTF. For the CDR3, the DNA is TGTGCCAGCAGCTGGGACAGGTGGAACTATGGCTACACCTTC.

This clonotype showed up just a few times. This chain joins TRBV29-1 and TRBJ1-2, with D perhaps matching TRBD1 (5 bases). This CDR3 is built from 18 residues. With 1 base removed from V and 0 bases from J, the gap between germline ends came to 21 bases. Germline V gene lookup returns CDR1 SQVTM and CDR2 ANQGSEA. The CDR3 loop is CSVEGRRGPQIANYGYTF. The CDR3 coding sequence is TGCAGCGTTGAAGGTCGAAGGGGTCCCCAGATTGCTAACTATGGCTACACCTTC.

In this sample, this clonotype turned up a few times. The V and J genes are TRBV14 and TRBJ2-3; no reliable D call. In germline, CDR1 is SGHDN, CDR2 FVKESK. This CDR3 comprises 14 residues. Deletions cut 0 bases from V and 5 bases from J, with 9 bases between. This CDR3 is CASSQDLGRDTQYF. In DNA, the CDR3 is TGTGCCAGCAGCCAAGATCTGGGTCGAGATACGCAGTATTTT.

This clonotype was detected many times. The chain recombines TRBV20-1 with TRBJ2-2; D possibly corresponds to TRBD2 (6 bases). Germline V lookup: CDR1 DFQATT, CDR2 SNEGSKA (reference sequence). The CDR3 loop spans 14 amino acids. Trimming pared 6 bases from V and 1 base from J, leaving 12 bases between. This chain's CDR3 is CSARGLMNTGELFF. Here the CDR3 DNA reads TGCAGTGCCCGGGGGTTGATGAACACCGGGGAGCTGTTTTTT.

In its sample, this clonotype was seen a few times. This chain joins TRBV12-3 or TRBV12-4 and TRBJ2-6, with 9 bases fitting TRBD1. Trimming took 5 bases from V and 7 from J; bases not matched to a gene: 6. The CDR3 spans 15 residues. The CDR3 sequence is CASSPYRGLANVLTF. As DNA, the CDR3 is TGTGCCAGCAGTCCGTACAGGGGGCTAGCCAACGTCCTGACTTTC.

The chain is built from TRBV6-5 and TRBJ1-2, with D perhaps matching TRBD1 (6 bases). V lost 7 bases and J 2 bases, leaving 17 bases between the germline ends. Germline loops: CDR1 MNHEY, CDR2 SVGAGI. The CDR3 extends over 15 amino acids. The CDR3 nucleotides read TGTGCCAGCACTTCACCGGCAGGGGCAAACTATGGCTACACCTTC. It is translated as CASTSPAGANYGYTF.

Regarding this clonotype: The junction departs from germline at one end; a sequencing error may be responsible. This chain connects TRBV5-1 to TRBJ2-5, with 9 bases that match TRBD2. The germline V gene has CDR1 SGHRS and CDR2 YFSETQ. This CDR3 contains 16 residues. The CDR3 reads CASSLIGGGASETQSF. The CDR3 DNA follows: TGCGCCAGCAGCTTGATAGGCGGGGGGGCGTCGGAGACCCAGTCCTTC.